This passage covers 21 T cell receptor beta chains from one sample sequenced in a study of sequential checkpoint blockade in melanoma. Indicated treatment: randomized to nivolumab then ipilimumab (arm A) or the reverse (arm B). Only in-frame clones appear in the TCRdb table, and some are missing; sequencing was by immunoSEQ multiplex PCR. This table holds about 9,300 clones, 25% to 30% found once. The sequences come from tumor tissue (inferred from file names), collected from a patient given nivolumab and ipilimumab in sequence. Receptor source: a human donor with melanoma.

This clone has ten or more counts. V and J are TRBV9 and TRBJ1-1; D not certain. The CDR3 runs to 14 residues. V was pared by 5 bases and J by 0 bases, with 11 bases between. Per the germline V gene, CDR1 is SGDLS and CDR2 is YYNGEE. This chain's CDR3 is CASSDIQLNTEAFF. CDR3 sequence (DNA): TGTGCCAGCAGTGATATACAGCTGAACACTGAAGCTTTCTTT.

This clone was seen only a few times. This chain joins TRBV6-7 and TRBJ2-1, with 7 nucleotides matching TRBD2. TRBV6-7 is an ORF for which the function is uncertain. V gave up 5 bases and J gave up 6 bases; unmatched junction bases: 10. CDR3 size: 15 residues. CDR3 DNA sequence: TGTGCCAGCAGTGAGGAGGCGGGAGTCCGCAATGAGCAGTTCTTC. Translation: CASSEEAGVRNEQFF.

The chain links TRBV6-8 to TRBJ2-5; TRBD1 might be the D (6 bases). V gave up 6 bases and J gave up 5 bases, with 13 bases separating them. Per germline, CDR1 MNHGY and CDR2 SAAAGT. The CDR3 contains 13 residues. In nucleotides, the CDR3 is TGTGCCAGCAGGGAAACAGGGTTGGAGACCCAGTACTTC. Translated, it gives CASRETGLETQYF.

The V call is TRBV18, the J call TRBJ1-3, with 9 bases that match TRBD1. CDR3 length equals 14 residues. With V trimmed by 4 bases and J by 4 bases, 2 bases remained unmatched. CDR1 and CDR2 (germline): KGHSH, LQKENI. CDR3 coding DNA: TGTGCCAGCTCACAGGGACAGGGCGGAAACACCATATATTTT. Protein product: CASSQGQGGNTIYF. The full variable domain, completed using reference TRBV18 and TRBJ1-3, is NAGVMQNPRHLVRRRGQEARLRCSPMKGHSHVYWYRQLPEEGLKFMVYLQKENIIDESGMPKERFSAEFPKEGPSILRIQQVVRGDSAAYFCASSQGQGGNTIYFGEGSWLTVV.

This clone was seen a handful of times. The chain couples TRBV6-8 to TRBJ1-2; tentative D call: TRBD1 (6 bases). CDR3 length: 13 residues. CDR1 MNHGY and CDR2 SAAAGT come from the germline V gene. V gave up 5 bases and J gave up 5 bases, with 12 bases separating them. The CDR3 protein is CASSPDRGYGYTF. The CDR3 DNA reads TGTGCCAGCAGTCCGGACAGAGGGTATGGCTACACCTTC.

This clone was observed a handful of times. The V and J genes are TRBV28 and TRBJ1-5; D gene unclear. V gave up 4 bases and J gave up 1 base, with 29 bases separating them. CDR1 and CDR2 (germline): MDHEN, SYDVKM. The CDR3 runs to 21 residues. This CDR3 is CASSSALGWIRRELSNQPQHF. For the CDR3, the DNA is TGTGCCAGCAGTTCGGCTCTGGGATGGATCCGGAGGGAGTTAAGCAATCAGCCCCAGCATTTT.

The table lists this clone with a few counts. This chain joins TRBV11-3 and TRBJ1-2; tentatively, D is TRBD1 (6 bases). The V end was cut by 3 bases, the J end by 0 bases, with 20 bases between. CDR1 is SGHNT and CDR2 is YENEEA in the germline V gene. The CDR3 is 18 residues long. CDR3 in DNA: TGTGCCAGCAGCTTCAACAGGGAAGTGTACGGAGCTAACTATGGCTACACCTTC. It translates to CASSFNREVYGANYGYTF.

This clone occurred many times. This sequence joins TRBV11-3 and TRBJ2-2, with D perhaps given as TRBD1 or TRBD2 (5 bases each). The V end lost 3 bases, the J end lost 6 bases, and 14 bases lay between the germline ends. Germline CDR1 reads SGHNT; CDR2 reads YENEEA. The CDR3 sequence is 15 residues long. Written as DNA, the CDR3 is TGTGCCAGCAGCTTGGCTTGGGGGAAATCCGGGGAGCTGTTTTTT. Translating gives CASSLAWGKSGELFF.

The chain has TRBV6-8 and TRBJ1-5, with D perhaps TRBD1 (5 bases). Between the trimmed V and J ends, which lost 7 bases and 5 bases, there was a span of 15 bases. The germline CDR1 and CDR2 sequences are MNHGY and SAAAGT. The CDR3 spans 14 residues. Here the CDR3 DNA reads TGTGCCAGCATGGTCGGGGCAGATCATCAGCCCCAGCATTTT. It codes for CASMVGADHQPQHF.

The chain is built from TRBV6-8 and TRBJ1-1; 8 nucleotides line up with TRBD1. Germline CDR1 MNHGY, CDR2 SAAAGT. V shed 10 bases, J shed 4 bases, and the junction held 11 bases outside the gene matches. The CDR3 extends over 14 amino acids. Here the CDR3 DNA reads TGTGCCATCAGAATAGGACAGGGCACCACTGAAGCTTTCTTT. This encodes CAIRIGQGTTEAFF.

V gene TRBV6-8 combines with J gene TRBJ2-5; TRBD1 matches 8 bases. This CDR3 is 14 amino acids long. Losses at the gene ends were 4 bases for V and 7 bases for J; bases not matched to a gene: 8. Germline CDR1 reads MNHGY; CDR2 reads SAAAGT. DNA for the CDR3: TGTGCCAGCAGTTTGGACAGGGAGTTGGGGACCCAGTACTTC. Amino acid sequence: CASSLDRELGTQYF.

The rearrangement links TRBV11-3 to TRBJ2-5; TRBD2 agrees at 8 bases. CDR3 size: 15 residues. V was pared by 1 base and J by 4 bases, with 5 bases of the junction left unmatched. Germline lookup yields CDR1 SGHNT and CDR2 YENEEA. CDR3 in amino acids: CASSLGGGLAETQYF. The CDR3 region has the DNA TGTGCCAGCAGCTTAGGGGGAGGACTAGCAGAGACCCAGTACTTC.

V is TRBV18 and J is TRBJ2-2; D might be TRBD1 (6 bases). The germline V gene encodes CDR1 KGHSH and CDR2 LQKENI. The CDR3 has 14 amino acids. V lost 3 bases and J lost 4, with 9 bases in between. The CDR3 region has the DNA TGTGCCAGCTCACCCGACAGGTTCACCGGGGAGCTGTTTTTT. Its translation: CASSPDRFTGELFF.

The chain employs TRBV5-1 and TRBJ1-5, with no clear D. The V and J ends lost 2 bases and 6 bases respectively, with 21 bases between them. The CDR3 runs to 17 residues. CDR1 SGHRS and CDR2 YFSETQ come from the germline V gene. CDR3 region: CASSLIYESRVGQPQHF. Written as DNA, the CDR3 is TGCGCCAGCAGCTTAATCTATGAATCTCGGGTAGGTCAGCCCCAGCATTTT.

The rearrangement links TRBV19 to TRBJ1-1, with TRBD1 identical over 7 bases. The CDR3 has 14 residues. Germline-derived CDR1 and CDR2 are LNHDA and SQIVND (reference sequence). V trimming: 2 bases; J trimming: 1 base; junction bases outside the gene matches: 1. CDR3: CASSITGANTEAFF. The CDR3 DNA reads TGTGCCAGTAGTATAACAGGGGCGAACACTGAAGCTTTCTTT.

The CDR3 DNA reads TGCGCCAGCAGTGAGGGGGGCACAGATACGCAGTATTTT. Its protein product is CASSEGGTDTQYF. The chain has TRBV10-2 and TRBJ2-3; D ambiguous. Germline V gene data show CDR1 as WSHSY and CDR2 as SAAADI. The germline V and J ends were trimmed by 2 bases and 1 base, with 4 bases remaining between them. This CDR3 is built from 13 residues.

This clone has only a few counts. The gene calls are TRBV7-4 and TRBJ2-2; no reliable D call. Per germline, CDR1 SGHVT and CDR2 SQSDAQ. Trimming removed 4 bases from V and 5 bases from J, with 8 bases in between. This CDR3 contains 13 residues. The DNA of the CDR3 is TGTGCCAGCAGCTCCCGACCGACCGGGGAGCTGTTTTTT. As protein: CASSSRPTGELFF.

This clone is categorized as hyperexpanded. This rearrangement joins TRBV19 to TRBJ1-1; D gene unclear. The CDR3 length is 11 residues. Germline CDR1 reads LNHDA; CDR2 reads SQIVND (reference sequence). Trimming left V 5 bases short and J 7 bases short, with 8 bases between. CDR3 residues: CASSSGFEAFF. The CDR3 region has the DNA TGTGCCAGTAGTTCGGGGTTTGAAGCTTTCTTT. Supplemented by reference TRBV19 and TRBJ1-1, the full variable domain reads DGGITQSPKYLFRKEGQNVTLSCEQNLNHDAMYWYRQDPGQGLRLIYYSQIVNDFQKGDIAEGYSVSREKKESFPLTVTSAQKNPTAFYLCASSSGFEAFFGQGTRLTVV.

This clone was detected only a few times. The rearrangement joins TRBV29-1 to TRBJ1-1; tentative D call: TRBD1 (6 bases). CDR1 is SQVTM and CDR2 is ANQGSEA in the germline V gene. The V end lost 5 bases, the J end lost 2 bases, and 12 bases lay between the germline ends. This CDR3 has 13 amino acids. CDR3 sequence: CSVTRGINTEAFF. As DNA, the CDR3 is TGCAGCGTTACCAGGGGTATTAACACTGAAGCTTTCTTT.

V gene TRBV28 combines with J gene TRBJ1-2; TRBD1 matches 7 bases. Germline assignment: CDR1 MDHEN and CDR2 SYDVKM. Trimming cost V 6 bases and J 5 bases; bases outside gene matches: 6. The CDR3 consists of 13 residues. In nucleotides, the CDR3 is TGTGCCAGCAGCCTCGGACAGGAGTATGGCTACACCTTC. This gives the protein CASSLGQEYGYTF.

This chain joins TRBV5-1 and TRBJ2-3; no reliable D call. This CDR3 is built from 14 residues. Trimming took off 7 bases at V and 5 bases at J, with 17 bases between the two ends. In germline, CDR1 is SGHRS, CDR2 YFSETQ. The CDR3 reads CASSMWGFGDTQYF. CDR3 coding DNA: TGCGCCAGCTCCATGTGGGGTTTCGGAGATACGCAGTATTTT.